These 30 T cell receptor beta chains came from one sample sequenced in a study of cytomegalovirus exposure and HLA in healthy donors (dated by TCRdb to about 2017). Receptors were amplified or captured by the immunoSEQ multiplex PCR assay. For the multiplex PCR, a mixture combining 60 forward primers for TCR Vbeta segments and 13 reverse primers for TCR Jbeta segments was used. TCRdb holds this immuneACCESS table with in-frame rearrangements only. Some clones are missing; in checked studies, unresolved V genes explain under half, and the rest has no known cause. The sample table holds 78,000 or so clones, of which around 60% were seen once. The top ten hold under 4.5% of the sample. The sequenced sample was PBMCs. These TCRs come from a male donor in good health and CMV-seropositive.

This chain joins TRBV28 and TRBJ1-4, with D tentatively TRBD1 (6 bases). V was clipped by 3 bases and J by 5 bases, with 10 bases between them. Germline V gene lookup returns CDR1 MDHEN and CDR2 SYDVKM. The CDR3 sequence is 14 residues long. The CDR3 sequence: CASSFRDINEKLFF. CDR3 DNA sequence: TGTGCCAGCAGTTTCAGGGACATAAATGAAAAACTGTTTTTT.

This clone showed up just a few times. The V and J genes are TRBV6-5 and TRBJ1-3, with 9 bases lining up with TRBD1. The CDR3 has 15 amino acids. Per the germline V gene, CDR1 is MNHEY and CDR2 is SVGAGI. Unmatched junction bases numbered 6, after V lost 6 bases and J lost 3 bases. The chain's CDR3 is CASSRGQGYGNTIYF. The CDR3 bases are TGTGCCAGCAGCCGGGGACAGGGATATGGAAACACCATATATTTT.

This clone was counted a few times. The chain joins TRBV25-1 to TRBJ1-1, with a tentative D call TRBD1 (6 bases). The CDR3 extends over 12 amino acids. Germline V gene sequence: CDR1 MGHDK, CDR2 SYGVNS. As DNA, the CDR3 is TGTCCTGAGCAGGGGTTTGGCACTGAAGCTTTCTTT. Protein product: CPEQGFGTEAFF.

The chain recombines TRBV20-1 with TRBJ2-3; D possibly corresponds to TRBD2 (6 bases). CDR3 length: 11 amino acids. The V gene's germline CDR1 is DFQATT and CDR2 SNEGSKA (reference sequence). The ends were cut back, 3 bases at V and 6 bases at J, with 7 bases in the middle. CDR3 sequence (DNA): TGCAGTGCTAGGGGGGGTGATACGCAGTATTTT. It translates to CSARGGDTQYF.

The chain joins TRBV25-1 to TRBJ2-7; weak D call: TRBD1 (9 bases). Looked up from germline, CDR1 is MGHDK and CDR2 is SYGVNS. The CDR3 runs to 16 residues. V lost 4 bases, J lost 5 bases, and 21 bases lay in between. This CDR3 is CASSVREGTGTHEQYF. The CDR3 nucleotides are TGTGCCAGCAGTGTACGGGAGGGGACAGGGACCCACGAGCAGTACTTC.

This rearrangement joins TRBV2 to TRBJ2-3, with TRBD2 identical over 8 bases. V lost 4 bases to trimming and J lost 3 bases; unmatched junction nucleotides: 0. CDR1 SNHLY and CDR2 FYNNEI come from the germline V gene. CDR3 size: 13 residues. The CDR3 loop reads CASSASGTDTQYF. The CDR3 coding sequence is TGTGCCAGCAGTGCTAGCGGGACAGATACGCAGTATTTT.

This clone showed up just a few times. The rearrangement joins TRBV6-6 to TRBJ1-2, with a possible D match to TRBD1 (5 bases). Germline V lookup: CDR1 MNHNY, CDR2 SVGAGI (reference sequence). There are 15 residues in the CDR3. V dropped 4 bases and J dropped 4 bases, with 16 bases sitting between them. CDR3 amino acids: CASSSQGGTVYGYTF. CDR3 DNA sequence: TGTGCCAGCAGTTCCCAGGGCGGGACTGTCTATGGCTACACCTTC.

This chain connects TRBV28 to TRBJ2-7; D gene uncertain. This CDR3 is 15 amino acids long. CDR1 and CDR2 from the germline V gene are MDHEN and SYDVKM. Trimming took off 4 bases at V and 2 bases at J, with 15 bases between the two ends. CDR3 nucleotides: TGTGCCAGCAGTTCTCTGACTCCCCCGGCCTACGAGCAGTACTTC. Amino acid sequence: CASSSLTPPAYEQYF.

This clone is labeled as medium-sized. For the CDR3, the DNA is TGTGCCAGCAGTGATAGTACAGTCCAACTTATGAACACTGAAGCTTTCTTT. Amino acids: CASSDSTVQLMNTEAFF. The gene calls are TRBV2 and TRBJ1-1; D not resolved. V lost 3 bases and J lost 0, with 17 bases in between. The CDR3 contains 17 residues. Germline values: CDR1 SNHLY, CDR2 FYNNEI.

This chain connects TRBV19 to TRBJ1-1, with D hard to call. Deletions cut 2 bases from V and 1 base from J, with 2 bases between. The germline V gene encodes CDR1 LNHDA and CDR2 SQIVND (reference sequence). The CDR3 runs 12 residues. This CDR3 is CASSIRNTEAFF. CDR3 sequence (DNA): TGTGCCAGTAGTATACGGAACACTGAAGCTTTCTTT.

This sequence joins TRBV19 and TRBJ2-7; D call uncertain. Trimming left V 3 bases short and J 7 bases short, with 13 bases between. The length of the CDR3 is 13 residues. Germline CDR1 reads LNHDA; CDR2 reads SQIVND (reference sequence). The CDR3 DNA reads as TGTGCCAGTAGTATGAGCAAGTTCCTGGAGCAGTACTTC. It translates to CASSMSKFLEQYF.

This sequence joins TRBV5-5 and TRBJ2-2; D might be TRBD2 (7 bases). Germline V gives CDR1 SGHKS, CDR2 YYEKEE (reference sequence). The CDR3 totals 18 residues. V lost 4 bases and J 2 bases, leaving 21 bases between the germline ends. The CDR3 protein is CASSPGVHGGPNTGELFF. CDR3 in DNA: TGTGCCAGCAGCCCCGGAGTCCACGGGGGGCCAAACACCGGGGAGCTGTTTTTT.

Only a few counts were recorded for this clone. The chain joins TRBV6-1 to TRBJ1-5; 10 nucleotides agree with TRBD1. The CDR3 runs 14 residues. After removal of 4 bases from V and 5 bases from J, the junction contained 2 bases not matched to a gene. Germline V gene sequence: CDR1 MNHNS, CDR2 SASEGT. This CDR3 is CASSGTGGYQPQHF. The DNA of the CDR3 is TGTGCCAGCAGTGGGACAGGGGGTTATCAGCCCCAGCATTTT.

The genes are TRBV19 and TRBJ1-1, with 7 bases fitting TRBD1. The CDR3 is 15 residues long. From germline, CDR1 is LNHDA and CDR2 SQIVND (reference sequence). Losses at the gene ends were 2 bases for V and 5 bases for J; bases not matched to a gene: 8. The CDR3 DNA follows: TGTGCCAGTAGTATATCGGGGCAGGGGGGTACTGAAGCTTTCTTT. Translated: CASSISGQGGTEAFF.

This chain links TRBV28 with TRBJ1-1; D is unresolved. The CDR3 sequence is 12 residues long. Trimming shortened V by 5 bases and J by 5 bases, and 9 bases separated the two germline ends. Germline V gene data show CDR1 as MDHEN and CDR2 as SYDVKM. The CDR3 nucleotides read TGTGCCAGCAGTGTCACGCGTACTGAAGCTTTCTTT. It is translated as CASSVTRTEAFF. The whole variable domain, remainder taken from reference TRBV28 and TRBJ1-1, is DVKVTQSSRYLVKRTGEKVFLECVQDMDHENMFWYRQDPGLGLRLIYFSYDVKMKEKGDIPEGYSVSREKKERFSLILESASTNQTSMYLCASSVTRTEAFFGQGTRLTVV.

The chain links TRBV7-6 to TRBJ2-3, with 9 positions matching TRBD2. This CDR3 is built from 17 residues. Per germline, CDR1 SGHVS and CDR2 FNYEAQ. Trimming cost V 5 bases and J 1 base; bases outside gene matches: 10. Here the CDR3 reads CASSITSGQGGTDTQYF. In nucleotides, the CDR3 is TGTGCCAGCAGCATCACTAGCGGGCAGGGGGGCACAGATACGCAGTATTTT.

The chain is built from TRBV28 and TRBJ1-5; 7 positions match TRBD1. The CDR3 length is 15 residues. With V trimmed by 2 bases and J by 4 bases, 5 bases remained unmatched. Germline values: CDR1 MDHEN, CDR2 SYDVKM. The CDR3 loop reads CASSLPDRKNQPQHF. CDR3 in DNA: TGTGCCAGCAGTTTACCGGACAGGAAGAATCAGCCCCAGCATTTT.

The rearrangement links TRBV30 to TRBJ2-3; a possible D gene is TRBD2 (6 bases). This CDR3 spans 14 amino acids. Deletions cut 3 bases from V and 1 base from J, with 11 bases between. Germline V lookup: CDR1 GTSNPN, CDR2 SVGIG (reference sequence). CDR3: CAWRRGGGTDTQYF. Here the CDR3 DNA reads TGTGCCTGGAGGAGGGGCGGGGGCACAGATACGCAGTATTTT.

This chain uses TRBV5-6 with TRBJ1-2; 12 bases are a match to TRBD1. Per germline, CDR1 SGHDT and CDR2 YYEEEE. Trimming removed 4 bases from V and 6 bases from J; junction bases left unmatched: 7. There are 15 residues in the CDR3. For the CDR3, the DNA is TGTGCCAGCAGCCTACTGGGACAGGGGGCGCATGGCTACACCTTC. It is translated as CASSLLGQGAHGYTF.

The chain recombines TRBV6-5 with TRBJ2-1, with 7 bases lining up with TRBD2. The trim removed 4 bases at V and 6 bases at J, leaving 9 bases unmatched. In germline, CDR1 is MNHEY, CDR2 SVGAGI. This CDR3 is 15 amino acids long. The CDR3: CASSSFGTKSNEQFF. CDR3 coding DNA: TGTGCCAGCAGTTCCTTCGGGACTAAATCCAATGAGCAGTTCTTC.

This chain links TRBV4-1 with TRBJ1-2; D remains ambiguous. The V gene's germline CDR1 is MGHRA and CDR2 YSYEKL. The CDR3 sequence is 15 residues long. Trimming shortened V by 4 bases and J by 4 bases, and 16 bases separated the two germline ends. Written as DNA, the CDR3 is TGCGCCAGCAGCCCCCTTCTGACGGAGATCTATGGCTACACCTTC. As protein: CASSPLLTEIYGYTF.

The CDR3 loop is CASREGANTEAFF. CDR3 bases: TGTGCCAGCCGAGAAGGGGCGAACACTGAAGCTTTCTTT. The J gene is TRBJ1-1, the V gene TRBV5-6; a weak D match, TRBD1 (5 bases). Trimming left V 7 bases short and J 1 base short, with 11 bases between. The CDR3 extends over 13 amino acids. Germline V gives CDR1 SGHDT, CDR2 YYEEEE.

This clone was counted a few times. This CDR3 is CASSLGPPSIGNTIYF. The CDR3 DNA reads as TGTGCCAGCAGTTTAGGGCCCCCTTCGATTGGAAACACCATATATTTT. The chain combines TRBV28 with TRBJ1-3; no clear D gene. V lost 2 bases, J lost 3 bases, and 14 bases lay in between. From germline, CDR1 is MDHEN and CDR2 SYDVKM. CDR3 length: 16 amino acids.

The chain carries TRBV27 and TRBJ2-2; 9 positions agree with TRBD1. V was clipped by 6 bases and J by 0 bases; unmatched bases: 5. This CDR3 has 16 amino acids. Germline V gives CDR1 MNHEY, CDR2 SMNVEV (reference sequence). CDR3 DNA: TGTGCCAGCAGAAGGGACAGGGTAGCGAACACCGGGGAGCTGTTTTTT. Its protein product is CASRRDRVANTGELFF.

The chain links TRBV5-6 to TRBJ1-4; 9 bases are a match to TRBD1. The CDR3 has 14 amino acids. Germline loops: CDR1 SGHDT, CDR2 YYEEEE. V shed 3 bases, J shed 8 bases, and the junction held 5 bases outside the gene matches. The CDR3: CASSSGTGQEKLFF. As DNA, the CDR3 is TGTGCCAGCAGCTCCGGGACAGGGCAGGAAAAACTGTTTTTT.

The chain couples TRBV28 to TRBJ2-7, with D perhaps TRBD1 (5 bases). The CDR3 runs to 12 residues. Trimming stripped 7 bases from V and 4 bases from J, with 11 bases between. Germline V gives CDR1 MDHEN, CDR2 SYDVKM. The CDR3 spells CASMLGEYEQYF. CDR3 DNA sequence: TGTGCCAGCATGCTAGGGGAATACGAGCAGTACTTC. Based on the CDR3 plus reference TRBV28 and TRBJ2-7, the full variable domain is DVKVTQSSRYLVKRTGEKVFLECVQDMDHENMFWYRQDPGLGLRLIYFSYDVKMKEKGDIPEGYSVSREKKERFSLILESASTNQTSMYLCASMLGEYEQYFGPGTRLTVT.

This clone was observed a handful of times. The chain is built from TRBV28 and TRBJ1-4; D not certain. Trimming removed 6 bases from V and 2 bases from J, with 10 bases in between. Germline V gene data show CDR1 as MDHEN and CDR2 as SYDVKM. The CDR3 sequence is 14 residues long. The CDR3 region is CASRSGETNEKLFF. The CDR3 DNA is TGTGCCAGCAGAAGCGGTGAGACTAATGAAAAACTGTTTTTT.

The chain carries TRBV11-3 and TRBJ1-3; D uncertain. V was shortened by 1 base and J by 1 base, with 5 bases between the two germline ends. Per the germline V gene, CDR1 is SGHNT and CDR2 is YENEEA. This CDR3 contains 14 residues. The CDR3 is CASSLGGSGNTIYF. In DNA, the CDR3 is TGTGCCAGCAGCTTAGGAGGGTCTGGAAACACCATATATTTT.

The chain recombines TRBV28 with TRBJ2-1; possibly TRBD1 for D (6 bases). CDR1 MDHEN and CDR2 SYDVKM come from the germline V gene. The CDR3 runs to 14 residues. V dropped 4 bases and J dropped 4 bases, with 11 bases sitting between them. The CDR3 DNA is TGTGCCAGCAGTTCCGGACAGATTTACAATGAGCAGTTCTTC. As protein: CASSSGQIYNEQFF.

This chain links TRBV7-9 with TRBJ2-2; 8 positions agree with TRBD1. This CDR3 is 15 amino acids long. V dropped 3 bases and J dropped 6; count of bases not matched to a gene: 6. The germline V gene has CDR1 SEHNR and CDR2 FQNEAQ (reference sequence). In DNA form, the CDR3 reads TGTGCCAGCAGCTTCAGGGGGCCGGGGGCCGGGGAGCTGTTTTTT. Its protein product is CASSFRGPGAGELFF.